Sequencing of this TCR beta chain was carried out in a study of cytomegalovirus exposure and HLA in healthy donors. Study-wide findings and caveats: In a later analysis, donors in an Asian-associated ancestry cluster reportedly had fewer N-insertions in productive TCRs than the cohort mean. The authors later found TCR association rates varying by HLA locus, with DRB1 most and HLA-C fewest. Several V segments, TRBV6-2 and TRBV6-3 among them, could not be told apart and were dropped.

Trimming took off 5 bases at V and 10 bases at J, with 15 bases between the two ends. Germline V gene data show CDR1 as MDHEN and CDR2 as SYDVKM. The CDR3 has 13 residues. Primers: 60 Vbeta forward and 13 Jbeta reverse. TCRdb keeps only in-frame clones here, not all; method: immunoSEQ multiplex PCR. The sample includes approximately 220,000 clones, 65% to 90% of them seen just once. Points on this clone: The antigen is undetermined.

Sequenced material: PBMCs. This chain links TRBV28 with TRBJ1-5; weak D call: TRBD1 (5 bases). The sequence came from a girl aged 5-17 years in good health and CMV-seronegative. CDR3 loop: CASSLTGISPQHF. The CDR3, as DNA: TGTGCCAGCAGTCTTACAGGTATCAGCCCCCAGCATTTT.